This note documents a single T cell receptor beta chain sequence. One end of the junction does not line up with germline, which may come from a read error. Profiling relied on immunoSEQ multiplex PCR, and the TCRdb table lists in-frame clones only, not all of them. There are 6,000 to 7,000 clones in the sample; about 92% occur only once, and roughly an eighth lies in the top ten. This sample is part of a study of T cells after posttransplantation cyclophosphamide. Treatment was busulfan-fludarabine conditioning, a marrow graft, and cyclophosphamide on days +3 and +4. In germline, CDR1 is SGHRS, CDR2 YFSETQ. The CDR3 loop spans 15 amino acids.

The V gene is TRBV5-1, the J gene TRBJ1-6; tentative D call: TRBD1 (6 bases). The sequence came from a female patient aged 50 to 65 who received an allogeneic stem cell transplant from a related donor, was CMV-positive, and had no GVHD. The T cells may partly be graft donor cells. The material was PBMCs, obtained less than 1,500 days after allogeneic stem cell transplant with posttransplant cyclophosphamide. The DNA of the CDR3 is TGCGCCATCAGCTTGGGGGGACATGATAATTCACCCCTCCACTTT. Protein: CAISLGGHDNSPLHF.